This record concerns one TCR beta chain sequence. The record originates from a study of control samples from healthy donors and cancer patients. Between the trimmed V and J ends, which lost 0 bases and 6 bases, there was a span of 20 bases. CDR3 length equals 17 residues. From germline, CDR1 is LGHDT and CDR2 YNNKEL (reference sequence). Clones were sequenced by immunoSEQ multiplex PCR, and TCRdb holds only the in-frame ones, with some missing. This table has under 60,000 clones, more than 85% appearing once. The source material was PBMCs. This clonotype was sampled from a woman between 45 and 65 years old with head and neck cancer. The rearrangement links TRBV3-1 (or the pseudogene TRBV3-2) to TRBJ2-5; D assignment may be TRBD1 or TRBD2 (5 bases each). The CDR3 region is CASSQDQNWGFVQTQYF. The CDR3 DNA sequence: TGTGCCAGCAGCCAAGATCAAAATTGGGGGTTCGTCCAGACCCAGTACTTC.